The 30 T cell receptor beta chains listed next were all sequenced from one sample in a study of blood T cells in healthy people across ages. Using a J-beta primer mix together with a sample-barcoded 5' primer, a second PCR was run for about 6 to 12 cycles. TCRdb recomputed calls from the 5' RACE reads with MiXCR, one row per CDR3 protein. The sample has 1 million or so distinct CDR3 sequences, 45% seen once. Sequencing was performed on blood. The source is a woman aged 60-75 years in good health.

This clonotype has only a few counts. V gene TRBV5-1 combines with J gene TRBJ1-2; D gene uncertain. V shed 6 bases and J shed 6 bases, with 12 bases lying between them. In germline, CDR1 is SGHRS, CDR2 YFSETQ. This CDR3 has 12 residues. The CDR3 coding sequence is TGCGCCAGCAAAATGGATAATGATGGCTACACCTTC. Amino acid sequence: CASKMDNDGYTF. Based on the CDR3 plus reference TRBV5-1 and TRBJ1-2, the full variable domain is KAGVTQTPRYLIKTRGQQVTLSCSPISGHRSVSWYQQTPGQGLQFLFEYFSETQRNKGNFPGRFSGRQFSNSRSEMNVSTLELGDSALYLCASKMDNDGYTFGSGTRLTVV.

V is TRBV20-1 and J is TRBJ2-7; 8 positions agree with TRBD2. Germline V gene data show CDR1 as DFQATT and CDR2 as SNEGSKA (reference sequence). J was trimmed by 2 bases and V by 5 bases; bases with no gene match: 5. The CDR3 runs to 13 residues. CDR3 amino acids: CSALAGSAYEQYF. The CDR3 coding sequence is TGCAGTGCTTTAGCGGGATCGGCCTACGAGCAGTACTTC.

The chain is built from TRBV5-1 and TRBJ2-7, with D tentatively TRBD2 (6 bases). CDR3 size: 14 residues. Germline V gene data show CDR1 as SGHRS and CDR2 as YFSETQ. V was shortened by 6 bases and J by 2 bases, with 15 bases between the two germline ends. The CDR3 protein is CASISRLGAYEQYF. The CDR3 DNA reads as TGCGCCAGCATCTCTAGACTAGGAGCCTACGAGCAGTACTTC.

The V and J genes are TRBV5-1 and TRBJ1-5; 7 nucleotides align to TRBD1. With V trimmed by 4 bases and J by 7 bases, 8 bases remained unmatched. The CDR3 is 14 amino acids. Germline CDR1 reads SGHRS; CDR2 reads YFSETQ. The CDR3, as DNA: TGCGCCAGCAGCCCGGGACAGATCGGCCAGCCCCAGCATTTT. This gives the protein CASSPGQIGQPQHF. The full variable domain, in which reference TRBV5-1 and TRBJ1-5 provide the parts outside the CDR3, is KAGVTQTPRYLIKTRGQQVTLSCSPISGHRSVSWYQQTPGQGLQFLFEYFSETQRNKGNFPGRFSGRQFSNSRSEMNVSTLELGDSALYLCASSPGQIGQPQHFGDGTRLSIL.

The CDR3 coding sequence is TGTGCCAGCAGCGTAGGGATAGGATACAATGAGCAGTTCTTC. Translating it yields CASSVGIGYNEQFF. The chain couples TRBV9 to TRBJ2-1; D not certain. The V end was cut by 0 bases, the J end by 4 bases, with 8 bases between. The CDR3 has 14 residues. Per germline, CDR1 SGDLS and CDR2 YYNGEE. Based on the CDR3 plus reference TRBV9 and TRBJ2-1, the full variable domain is DSGVTQTPKHLITATGQRVTLRCSPRSGDLSVYWYQQSLDQGLQFLIQYYNGEERAKGNILERFSAQQFPDLHSELNLSSLELGDSALYFCASSVGIGYNEQFFGPGTRLTVL.

There are a few counts of this clonotype. The J gene is TRBJ2-7, the V gene TRBV7-2; D ambiguous. This CDR3 has 14 residues. Trimming shortened V by 5 bases and J by 3 bases, and 14 bases separated the two germline ends. In germline, CDR1 is SGHTA, CDR2 FQGNSA. CDR3 sequence: CASSTVPESYEQYF. As DNA, the CDR3 is TGTGCCAGCAGCACAGTCCCCGAGAGCTACGAGCAGTACTTC. Complete variable domain (other parts from reference TRBV7-2 and TRBJ2-7): GAGVSQSPSNKVTEKGKDVELRCDPISGHTALYWYRQSLGQGLEFLIYFQGNSAPDKSGLPSDRFSAERTGGSVSTLTIQRTQQEDSAVYLCASSTVPESYEQYFGPGTRLTVT.

The chain couples TRBV6-6 to TRBJ2-1; D unresolved. CDR1 and CDR2 from the germline V gene are MNHNY and SVGAGI (reference sequence). Trimming shortened V by 10 bases and J by 4 bases, and 8 bases separated the two germline ends. This CDR3 contains 11 residues. CDR3 sequence (DNA): TGTGCCACCACAGCGTACAATGAGCAGTTCTTC. Translating it yields CATTAYNEQFF.

CDR3 sequence reads: CASSSNIAGGAYEQYF. The CDR3 DNA is TGTGCCAGCAGTTCCAATATAGCGGGAGGCGCCTACGAGCAGTACTTC. The chain joins TRBV7-6 to TRBJ2-1; 10 nucleotides match TRBD2. The end of the DNA is better explained by TRBJ2-7, so the J call may be wrong. Germline V gene data show CDR1 as SGHVS and CDR2 as FNYEAQ. There are 16 residues in the CDR3.

The chain carries TRBV7-9 and TRBJ2-5; 11 bases are shared with TRBD2. The CDR3 totals 16 residues. V gave up 4 bases and J gave up 5 bases; unmatched junction bases: 9. In germline, CDR1 is SEHNR, CDR2 FQNEAQ (reference sequence). CDR3 coding DNA: TGTGCCAGCAGCTCAAGACTAGCGGGAAGCCGGGAGACCCAGTACTTC. It codes for CASSSRLAGSRETQYF.

This sequence joins TRBV7-2 and TRBJ2-7; 9 nucleotides match TRBD2. The CDR3 consists of 14 residues. The germline V gene has CDR1 SGHTA and CDR2 FQGNSA. Trimming took 3 bases from V and 6 from J; bases not matched to a gene: 6. CDR3 region: CASSLGGLASEQYF. The CDR3, as DNA: TGTGCCAGCAGCTTGGGCGGACTAGCGTCCGAGCAGTACTTC.

The chain is built from TRBV20-1 and TRBJ2-7; TRBD2 matches 13 bases. Germline values: CDR1 DFQATT, CDR2 SNEGSKA (reference sequence). The CDR3 loop spans 15 amino acids. J was trimmed by 4 bases and V by 1 base; bases with no gene match: 4. CDR3 region: CSARGGLAGVYEQYF. The CDR3 DNA reads TGCAGTGCTAGAGGAGGACTAGCGGGAGTGTACGAGCAGTACTTC.

The V call is TRBV7-9, the J call TRBJ2-1; 8 nucleotides agree with TRBD2. V lost 5 bases and J lost 5; bases outside the gene matches: 8. Per the germline V gene, CDR1 is SEHNR and CDR2 is FQNEAQ (reference sequence). The CDR3 length is 15 residues. CDR3 sequence: CASSIGGTRHNEQFF. The CDR3 DNA is TGTGCCAGCAGCATAGGAGGGACTAGGCACAATGAGCAGTTCTTC.

With regard to this clonotype: One end of the junction fails to match germline, which may point to a read error. The chain has TRBV6-5 and TRBJ2-7; D may match TRBD1 or TRBD2 (5 bases each). CDR3 length: 13 residues. Germline V gene data show CDR1 as MNHEY and CDR2 as SVGAGI. In DNA, the CDR3 is TGTGCCTGCAGCCTAATGGGGGTTTACGAGCAGTACTTC. As protein: CACSLMGVYEQYF.

This clonotype was found a few times. The rearrangement uses TRBV20-1 and TRBJ2-5; D is perhaps TRBD2 (7 bases). V was shortened by 3 bases and J by 7 bases, with 12 bases between the two germline ends. Germline loops: CDR1 DFQATT, CDR2 SNEGSKA (reference sequence). The CDR3 sequence is 12 residues long. CDR3 loop: CSASAGAGTQYF. For the CDR3, the DNA is TGCAGTGCTAGCGCGGGGGCTGGGACCCAGTACTTC.

The CDR3 reads CASSLLSAVTDTQYF. As DNA, the CDR3 is TGCGCCAGCAGCTTGTTGAGCGCGGTGACAGATACGCAGTATTTT. This chain joins TRBV5-1 and TRBJ2-3; no firm D call. CDR1 SGHRS and CDR2 YFSETQ come from the germline V gene. Deletions cut 1 base from V and 3 bases from J, with 12 bases between. The CDR3 covers 15 residues. Looking up the rest from reference TRBV5-1 and TRBJ2-3 gives the full variable domain: KAGVTQTPRYLIKTRGQQVTLSCSPISGHRSVSWYQQTPGQGLQFLFEYFSETQRNKGNFPGRFSGRQFSNSRSEMNVSTLELGDSALYLCASSLLSAVTDTQYFGPGTRLTVL.

This clonotype was counted a few times. The rearrangement links TRBV15 to TRBJ2-5, with D unclear. The CDR3 spans 13 residues. V was pared by 9 bases and J by 0 bases, with 11 bases between. Germline CDR1 is LNHNV and CDR2 is YYDKDF (reference sequence). The CDR3 protein is CATADTDQETQYF. As DNA, the CDR3 is TGTGCCACAGCCGACACGGACCAAGAGACCCAGTACTTC.

The sample holds a few counts of this clonotype. This rearrangement joins TRBV15 to TRBJ2-5; D ambiguous. The CDR3 is 12 residues long. The V gene's germline CDR1 is LNHNV and CDR2 YYDKDF (reference sequence). Between the trimmed V and J ends, which lost 3 bases and 5 bases, there was a span of 7 bases. CDR3 nucleotides: TGTGCCACCAGCAGTGAGCTGGAGACCCAGTACTTC. Translation gives CATSSELETQYF.

The V gene is TRBV6-6, the J gene TRBJ1-2; D ambiguous. This CDR3 is 13 amino acids long. CDR1 and CDR2 from the germline V gene are MNHNY and SVGAGI (reference sequence). V shed 4 bases and J shed 0 bases, with 6 bases lying between them. The CDR3 bases are TGTGCCAGCAGTTCGTTAACTAACTATGGCTACACCTTC. Translating it yields CASSSLTNYGYTF.

The gene calls are TRBV7-2 and TRBJ1-1; maybe TRBD1 (5 bases). V lost 6 bases and J 7 bases, leaving 15 bases between the germline ends. The length of the CDR3 is 13 residues. The V gene's germline CDR1 is SGHTA and CDR2 FQGNSA. CDR3 sequence: CASSWDGGVEAFF. The CDR3 DNA follows: TGTGCCAGCAGTTGGGACGGGGGTGTTGAAGCTTTCTTT.

Of note for this clonotype: A read error may account for a junction end that differs from germline. CDR3 protein: CASTLSPSTDTQYF. The CDR3 coding sequence is TGTGCCAGCACCCTTAGCCCGAGCACGGATACGCAGTATTTT. V gene TRBV9 combines with J gene TRBJ2-3; D unclear. The CDR3 runs to 14 residues. Germline lookup yields CDR1 SGDLS and CDR2 YYNGEE.

The sample holds a few counts of this clonotype. The CDR3 region has the DNA TGTGCCAGTAAAGGGTTGCCCAAAAACATTCAGTACTTC. This translates into CASKGLPKNIQYF. The chain carries TRBV12-3 or TRBV12-4 and TRBJ2-4; no clear D. V was clipped by 9 bases and J by 2 bases, with 11 bases between them. The CDR3 has 13 residues.

The CDR3 spells CSARVRSHGYTF. The DNA of the CDR3 is TGCAGTGCTAGAGTCAGGTCGCATGGCTACACCTTC. V and J are TRBV20-1 and TRBJ1-2; no definite D call. The germline gives CDR1 DFQATT, CDR2 SNEGSKA (reference sequence). The CDR3 loop spans 12 amino acids. Trimming stripped 1 base from V and 6 bases from J, with 9 bases between.

A word on this clonotype: One end of the junction fails to match germline, which may point to a read error. The chain joins TRBV6-1 to TRBJ1-2; 10 bases are a match to TRBD1. Germline values: CDR1 MNHNS, CDR2 SASEGT. This CDR3 is built from 14 residues. CDR3 nucleotide sequence: TGTGCCAGCGGACAGGGGGTTCGAACTATTGGCTACATCTTC. Its protein product is CASGQGVRTIGYIF.

This rearrangement joins TRBV27 to TRBJ2-5, with 8 nucleotides matching TRBD2. The V gene end was trimmed by 4 bases and the J gene end by 11 bases; junction bases not matched to a gene: 15. The CDR3 is 15 amino acids. Germline loops: CDR1 MNHEY, CDR2 SMNVEV (reference sequence). In DNA form, the CDR3 reads TGTGCCAGCAGTTCTATAACTAGCGGAGACAATGAGCAGTACTTC. Amino acids: CASSSITSGDNEQYF.

This clonotype was recorded a few times. V is TRBV28 and J is TRBJ2-7; 8 bases fit TRBD2. With 3 bases clipped from V and 12 bases from J, the junction kept 4 bases outside the gene matches. The CDR3 runs to 11 residues. The germline V gene encodes CDR1 MDHEN and CDR2 SYDVKM. The CDR3: CASSFGTSLYF. The CDR3 DNA reads TGTGCCAGCAGTTTCGGGACTAGTCTGTACTTC.

This clonotype was recorded a few times. This chain links TRBV7-8 with TRBJ2-3, with D maybe TRBD2 (7 bases). V was shortened by 3 bases and J by 0 bases, with 13 bases between the two germline ends. The CDR3 contains 16 residues. The germline V gene has CDR1 SGHVS and CDR2 FQNEAQ. The CDR3 nucleotides read TGTGCCAGCAGCTTCCAGGGGACTACCAGCACAGATACGCAGTATTTT. This sequence encodes CASSFQGTTSTDTQYF.

CDR3 region: CASRGITGVGNYGYTF. The CDR3 DNA sequence: TGTGCCAGCAGGGGAATTACAGGGGTGGGTAACTATGGCTACACCTTC. The chain recombines TRBV27 with TRBJ1-2; the match to TRBD1 covers 7 bases. The CDR3 loop spans 16 amino acids. V gave up 6 bases and J gave up 1 base; unmatched junction bases: 11. Per the germline V gene, CDR1 is MNHEY and CDR2 is SMNVEV (reference sequence).

This clonotype was seen only a few times. The chain couples TRBV7-9 to TRBJ1-5; D is perhaps TRBD1 (5 bases). Trimming stripped 5 bases from V and 4 bases from J, with 12 bases between. The CDR3 totals 14 residues. The germline gives CDR1 SEHNR, CDR2 FQNEAQ (reference sequence). The CDR3 DNA reads as TGTGCCAGCAGCACAGACAGTTCGAATCAGCCCCAGCATTTT. Its protein product is CASSTDSSNQPQHF.

This clonotype has just a few counts. J is TRBJ1-2 and V is TRBV5-6; a possible D gene is TRBD1 (5 bases). CDR1 is SGHDT and CDR2 is YYEEEE in the germline V gene. The V end was cut by 0 bases, the J end by 4 bases, with 10 bases between. The CDR3 contains 14 residues. The CDR3 coding sequence is TGTGCCAGCAGCTTGGGACAGAGGGTCTATGGCTACACCTTC. Its protein product is CASSLGQRVYGYTF.

The rearrangement uses TRBV12-3 or TRBV12-4 and TRBJ2-7, with D unresolved. Trimming shortened V by 7 bases and J by 4 bases, and 14 bases separated the two germline ends. The CDR3 consists of 13 residues. In nucleotides, the CDR3 is TGTGCCAGCACCGGACCCCGCGGTTACGAGCAGTACTTC. Amino acid sequence: CASTGPRGYEQYF.